This T cell receptor (beta chain) was captured by sequencing in a study of cytomegalovirus exposure and HLA in healthy donors. Study-level results: Specificity of a few CMV-associated chains for CMV antigens was verified in vitro.

Remarks on this clone: Antigen: not known.

V was shortened by 3 bases and J by 7 bases, with 17 bases between the two germline ends. Per the germline V gene, CDR1 is SNHLY and CDR2 is FYNNEI. The CDR3 extends over 15 amino acids. The PCR ran on 60 Vbeta and 13 Jbeta primers. Produced via immunoSEQ multiplex PCR; TCRdb's table is partial and in-frame only. The table includes 150,000 to 200,000 clones, about 85% detected once. The TCR originated in a man aged 18-30 years in good health and CMV-seropositive. Sequenced input: PBMCs. The chain recombines TRBV2 with TRBJ2-3; no firm D call. The CDR3: CASSDNSGMKNTQYF. The CDR3 DNA reads TGTGCCAGCAGTGACAACAGTGGTATGAAGAATACGCAGTATTTT.